Below, one TCR beta chain is given with its context. Germline is not matched at one junction end, which may reflect a read error. Germline CDR1 is MGHDK and CDR2 is SYGVNS. This CDR3 is built from 15 residues. These data are taken from a study of T cells in Graves' hyperthyroidism and ophthalmopathy. Researchers took RNA transcripts and amplified the TCR beta CDR3 regions from them. Researchers ran a first-round RT-PCR on the TCR CDR3 using the HTBI primer set. MiXCR, applied by TCRdb to the multiplex PCR reads, yields one record per CDR3 protein. The table records a few hundred thousand distinct CDR3 sequences, around 46% of them present only once.

This TCR was sampled from a woman aged 18-29 years with Graves' hyperthyroidism. Sequenced material: peripheral blood or thyroid tissue (not recorded which). This chain uses TRBV25-1 with TRBJ1-5; D may be TRBD1 (6 bases). CDR3 sequence (DNA): TGTGCCTGCAGTGCTGGTGGGACAAGCAATCAGCCCCAGCATTTT. It translates to CACSAGGTSNQPQHF.